The rows below give T cell receptor beta chains drawn from one sample of a study. MiXCR, applied by TCRdb to the RT-PCR reads, yields one record per CDR3 protein. Here the sample spans 650,000 to 800,000 distinct CDR3 sequences, 14% being singletons. The sequencing input was memory CD4+ T cells from blood. The receptors were sampled from a female donor in good health, serving as a healthy control. The CDR3 runs from the conserved cysteine through the conserved F or W. The D gene is left open where the match is weak. Rows may omit the clone size; those that give it use once, few, many or a size class.

V gene	J gene	D gene	clone size	CDR3 protein	CDR3 DNA
TRBV5-1	TRBJ2-7	TRBD2	few	CASSLGPAGGEQYF	TGCGCCAGCAGCTTGGGACCCGCCGGGGGGGAGCAGTACTTC
TRBV12-3/TRBV12-4	TRBJ2-5	.	.	CASHFPWASRSGTQYF	TGTGCCAGCCACTTCCCTTGGGCTAGCCGTAGCGGGACCCAGTACTTC
TRBV25-1	TRBJ2-7	TRBD1	few	CASSGAGQGAREYEQYF	TGTGCCAGCAGTGGGGCGGGACAGGGGGCCCGAGAATACGAGCAGTACTTC
TRBV5-6	TRBJ2-7	TRBD2	.	CASSRLADYEQYF	TGTGCCAGCTCAAGACTAGCGGACTACGAGCAGTACTTC
TRBV4-2	TRBJ2-1	.	.	CASSQIGADLDNEQFF	TGTGCCAGCAGCCAAATCGGAGCGGACCTTGACAATGAGCAGTTCTTC
TRBV4-1	TRBJ2-1	TRBD2	many	CASSSTGTSGRGGYNEQFF	TGCGCCAGCAGCTCAACCGGGACTAGCGGGAGAGGGGGTTACAATGAGCAGTTCTTC
TRBV11-2	TRBJ2-3	.	many	CASSIQSGSTDTQYF	TGTGCCAGCAGCATCCAGAGCGGGAGCACAGATACGCAGTATTTT
TRBV5-1	TRBJ1-4	.	.	CASSSRQIGEKLFF	TGCGCCAGCAGCTCGAGACAGATTGGTGAAAAACTGTTTTTT
TRBV11-2	TRBJ2-7	TRBD2	few	CASSPAGTSGFYEQYF	TGTGCCAGCAGCCCTGCAGGGACTAGCGGGTTCTACGAGCAGTACTTC
TRBV7-9	TRBJ2-1	.	.	CASSRASAGRLFNNEQFF	TGTGCCAGCAGCCGAGCTTCGGCCGGGCGGTTATTTAACAATGAGCAGTTCTTC
TRBV5-1	TRBJ2-6	TRBD1	many	CASRNKMTGGIGANVLTF	TGCGCCAGCAGGAACAAAATGACAGGGGGAATTGGGGCCAACGTCCTGACTTTC
TRBV18	TRBJ2-2	.	.	CASSPRSAGTNTGELFF	TGTGCCAGCTCACCACGATCGGCGGGTACGAACACCGGGGAGCTGTTTTTT
TRBV5-1	TRBJ1-1	.	few	CASDPGLPGDTEAFF	TGCGCCAGCGATCCGGGACTCCCTGGGGACACTGAAGCTTTCTTT
TRBV18	TRBJ1-1	.	.	CASSPRRELNTEAFF	TGTGCCAGCTCACCTCGCAGGGAGTTGAACACTGAAGCTTTCTTT
TRBV7-3	TRBJ2-3	.	few	CASSRQGGAGTDTQYF	TGTGCCAGCAGTCGCCAGGGTGGGGCGGGAACAGATACGCAGTATTTT
TRBV9	TRBJ2-3	TRBD1	.	CASSVEGQSTDTQYF	TGTGCCAGCAGCGTAGAGGGACAGTCCACAGATACGCAGTATTTT
TRBV7-2	TRBJ2-7	TRBD2	.	CASSLGLAGGREQYF	TGTGCCAGCAGCCTGGGACTAGCGGGGGGGCGGGAGCAGTACTTC
TRBV28	TRBJ1-2	TRBD1	.	CASETSRTGEAGYTF	TGTGCCAGCGAGACCTCTCGTACAGGGGAGGCTGGCTACACCTTC
TRBV11-2	TRBJ2-1	TRBD2	many	CASSRLTSGAYNEQFF	TGTGCCAGCAGCCGCCTGACTAGCGGGGCCTACAATGAGCAGTTCTTC
TRBV3-2	TRBJ2-1	.	.	CASSQGGRGNEQFF	TGTGCCAGCAGCCAAGGCGGGAGGGGGAATGAGCAGTTCTTC
TRBV20-1	TRBJ1-1	TRBD1	.	CSAREGRGKTEAFF	TGCAGTGCTAGAGAGGGCAGGGGGAAGACTGAAGCTTTCTTT
TRBV20-1	TRBJ2-2	TRBD2	many	CSATSGNTGELFF	TGCAGTGCTACTAGCGGGAACACCGGGGAGCTGTTTTTT
TRBV6-2/TRBV6-3	TRBJ1-5	TRBD1	.	CASKDRAVQPQHF	TGTGCCAGCAAAGACAGGGCGGTTCAGCCCCAGCATTTT
TRBV2	TRBJ2-1	TRBD1	.	CASSVPGQGYSYNEQFF	TGTGCCAGCAGCGTGCCGGGACAGGGTTACTCCTACAATGAGCAGTTCTTC
TRBV20-1	TRBJ1-6	TRBD1	.	CSARDRRQGAKLSPLHF	TGCAGTGCTAGAGACCGAAGACAGGGGGCAAAACTCTCACCCCTCCACTTT
TRBV11-2	TRBJ1-3	.	.	CASSLDGGIRGNTIYF	TGTGCCAGCAGCTTAGACGGCGGGATAAGGGGAAACACCATATATTTT
TRBV6-5	TRBJ2-3	TRBD2	.	CASSPRRGIDTQYF	TGTGCCAGCAGCCCTCGGCGGGGGATAGATACGCAGTATTTT